These 5 T cell receptor beta chains originate from one sample sequenced in a study of CD8 T cells in ankylosing spondylitis. TCRdb recomputed calls from the 5' RACE reads with MiXCR, one row per CDR3 protein. Altogether 100,000 to 150,000 distinct CDR3 sequences are present, roughly 15% being singletons, with the ten largest covering just under 3%. Specimen: blood, either unsorted or a sorted T cell fraction (not recorded which). The receptors were sampled from a female donor with ankylosing spondylitis or in good health (not recorded which).

This clonotype showed up just a few times. The V and J genes are TRBV6-1 and TRBJ2-5; TRBD2 aligns across 8 bases. With 5 bases clipped from V and 2 bases from J, the junction kept 16 bases outside the gene matches. CDR3 length: 18 residues. CDR1 MNHNS and CDR2 SASEGT come from the germline V gene. Here the CDR3 DNA reads TGTGCCAGCAGTAGAACTAGCGGTCCTTTCGGGTTACAAGAGACCCAGTACTTC. The encoded protein is CASSRTSGPFGLQETQYF.

The chain joins TRBV6-4 to TRBJ2-5; D is possibly TRBD2 (6 bases). CDR1 is MRHNA, CDR2 SNTAGT, per germline. Trimming left V 0 bases short and J 5 bases short, with 16 bases between. The length of the CDR3 is 16 residues. CDR3 sequence: CASSDSRLDLSETQYF. The CDR3 nucleotides are TGTGCCAGCAGTGACTCCAGACTAGACCTATCCGAGACCCAGTACTTC.

At least ten counts were recorded for this clonotype. The rearrangement uses TRBV20-1 and TRBJ1-4; D gene uncertain. Germline V gene sequence: CDR1 DFQATT, CDR2 SNEGSKA (reference sequence). V gave up 3 bases and J gave up 0 bases, with 14 bases separating them. CDR3 length: 16 amino acids. The CDR3 spells CSARPPGSTTNEKLFF. The CDR3 DNA follows: TGCAGTGCTAGGCCCCCAGGAAGTACAACTAATGAAAAACTGTTTTTT.

There are many counts of this clonotype. This rearrangement joins TRBV12-3 or TRBV12-4 to TRBJ1-1; a possible D gene is TRBD1 (6 bases). Trimming pared 7 bases from V and 5 bases from J, leaving 20 bases between. CDR3 length: 15 residues. The CDR3 loop is CASNTMRDTKTEAFF. DNA for the CDR3: TGTGCCAGCAATACAATGAGGGACACCAAGACTGAAGCTTTCTTT.

This clonotype was counted ten times or more. The chain combines TRBV28 with TRBJ1-4, with TRBD1 as a possible D gene (5 bases). The CDR3 loop spans 16 amino acids. Per germline, CDR1 MDHEN and CDR2 SYDVKM. Deletions cut 6 bases from V and 3 bases from J, with 17 bases between. CDR3 region: CASSYLGGDPNEKLFF. The CDR3 nucleotides are TGTGCCAGCAGCTACTTGGGGGGGGACCCTAATGAAAAACTGTTTTTT.